This T cell receptor (beta chain) was retrieved from a study of T cell responses to AZD1222 COVID-19 vaccine. Findings and limits, study-wide: Targeting of unmutated variant regions was reportedly seen in nearly half of spike-specific TCRs. An increase in Spike-specific TCR breadth and depth was observed after two AZD1222 doses.

This clone was found once. The antigen is unknown. Repertoires were generated with immunoSEQ multiplex PCR, while TCRdb's copy carries only in-frame clones and drops some. The profile shows over 100,000 clones, approximately 91% of them singletons. In germline, CDR1 is SEHNR, CDR2 FQNEAQ (reference sequence). Trimming pared 1 base from V and 0 bases from J, leaving 9 bases between. The CDR3 runs to 15 residues. The sequencing used peripheral blood, collected on day 0 of MenACWY control vaccination. The chain combines TRBV7-9 with TRBJ1-2, with D uncertain. The source of this sequence is an adult in good health. CDR3 in amino acids: CASSLDAVANYGYTF. CDR3 nucleotides: TGTGCCAGCAGCTTAGACGCAGTAGCTAACTATGGCTACACCTTC.